One and the same sample provided the 2 T cell receptor beta chains below, sequenced in a study of shared clonotypes between healthy human individuals. The table came from immunoSEQ multiplex PCR; TCRdb's copy has only in-frame clones and leaves some out. This table has about 490,000 clones, about 79% appearing once. The specimen sequenced was PBMCs. The receptors were gathered from a woman in her 40s in good health. Some clones in this sample may be carry-over from other donors' samples.

CDR3 sequence (DNA): TGTGCCAGCAGTTATCAGGGGAACACTGAAGCTTTCTTT. Translation: CASSYQGNTEAFF. The chain is built from TRBV28 and TRBJ1-1, with a tentative D call TRBD1 (5 bases). V lost 4 bases, J lost 1 base, and 7 bases lay in between. CDR3 length: 13 amino acids. CDR1 is MDHEN and CDR2 is SYDVKM in the germline V gene.

Points on this clone: A far more abundant clone sits one base away, making this likely a read error. Other nucleotide sequences in the sample specify the same CDR3. The chain recombines TRBV2 with TRBJ1-1, with a tentative D call TRBD1 (5 bases). The CDR3 totals 12 residues. Germline V gene lookup returns CDR1 SNHLY and CDR2 FYNNEI. In DNA, the CDR3 is TGTGCCAGCAGTTTGCAGGGCACCGAAGCTTTCTTC. It codes for CASSLQGTEAFF.